The 28 T cell receptor beta chains listed next were all sequenced from one sample in a study of shared clonotypes between healthy human individuals. This table comes from immunoSEQ multiplex PCR, and its TCRdb copy is limited to in-frame clones, with some not included. The sample lists about 500,000 clones, approximately 80% occurring once. The specimen sequenced was PBMCs. Receptors were obtained from a woman in her thirties or forties in good health. Some clones in this sample may be carry-over from other donors' samples.

The chain joins TRBV10-2 to TRBJ2-7; D is ambiguous. The CDR3 loop spans 14 amino acids. V dropped 4 bases and J dropped 1 base, with 11 bases sitting between them. Germline CDR1 WSHSY, CDR2 SAAADI. In DNA, the CDR3 is TGCGCCAGCAGTGGAGGTCTGGGGTCCTACGAGCAGTACTTC. Translated: CASSGGLGSYEQYF.

The V call is TRBV5-1, the J call TRBJ2-2, with D possibly matching TRBD1 (6 bases). Trimming stripped 4 bases from V and 0 bases from J, with 13 bases between. The CDR3 contains 16 residues. From germline, CDR1 is SGHRS and CDR2 YFSETQ. CDR3 DNA: TGCGCCAGCAGCCCGGCCGGGACAACGAACACCGGGGAGCTGTTTTTT. The encoded protein is CASSPAGTTNTGELFF.

The DNA of the CDR3 is TGTGCCAGCTCACCACCTAGCGGGATCTACGAGCAGTACTTC. As protein: CASSPPSGIYEQYF. The chain combines TRBV18 with TRBJ2-7, with 8 bases matching TRBD2. The CDR3 totals 14 residues. V lost 0 bases and J lost 3; bases outside the gene matches: 1. From germline, CDR1 is KGHSH and CDR2 LQKENI. Filled out from reference TRBV18 and TRBJ2-7, the complete variable domain reads NAGVMQNPRHLVRRRGQEARLRCSPMKGHSHVYWYRQLPEEGLKFMVYLQKENIIDESGMPKERFSAEFPKEGPSILRIQQVVRGDSAAYFCASSPPSGIYEQYFGPGTRLTVT.

Comment on this clone: This probably arose from a read error, given a far larger clone one base away. This sequence joins TRBV10-3 and TRBJ1-5; maybe TRBD1 (5 bases). The CDR3 is made up of 13 amino acids. CDR1 and CDR2 (germline): ENHRY, SYGVKD. The CDR3 DNA follows: TGTGCCGTCAGCTGGGACAGCAATCAGCCCCAGCATTTT. Its protein is CAVSWDSNQPQHF.

This clone was seen repeatedly, ten times or more. The sample has other DNA sequences that encode this CDR3 too. The chain combines TRBV28 with TRBJ1-1; D call uncertain. Deletions cut 4 bases from V and 2 bases from J, with 14 bases between. The CDR3 runs 15 residues. The germline CDR1 and CDR2 sequences are MDHEN and SYDVKM. This CDR3 reads CASSSPGGFNTEAFF. The CDR3 region has the DNA TGTGCCAGCAGTTCTCCAGGCGGGTTTAACACTGAAGCTTTCTTT. The entire variable domain, with the rest obtained from reference TRBV28 and TRBJ1-1, is as follows: DVKVTQSSRYLVKRTGEKVFLECVQDMDHENMFWYRQDPGLGLRLIYFSYDVKMKEKGDIPEGYSVSREKKERFSLILESASTNQTSMYLCASSSPGGFNTEAFFGQGTRLTVV.

This clone has just a few counts. This rearrangement joins TRBV11-3 to TRBJ2-1; the D is unclear. This CDR3 has 14 amino acids. V was clipped by 8 bases and J by 6 bases, with 17 bases between them. Germline loops: CDR1 SGHNT, CDR2 YENEEA. The CDR3 nucleotides are TGTGCCAGCGGTGGGTCGTCGGCTTCCAATGAGCAGTTCTTC. Its protein is CASGGSSASNEQFF.

CDR3 region: CASSEGLAGFNEQFF. For the CDR3, the DNA is TGCGCCAGCAGCGAGGGACTAGCGGGCTTCAATGAGCAGTTCTTC. The V gene is TRBV5-1, the J gene TRBJ2-1, with TRBD2 matching over 12 bases. V lost 4 bases and J lost 6; bases outside the gene matches: 5. Per the germline V gene, CDR1 is SGHRS and CDR2 is YFSETQ. The CDR3 loop spans 15 amino acids.

This clone was recorded once. An end of the junction does not agree with germline; a read error may underlie this. CDR3 amino acids: CASSQEQGNQPQHF. CDR3 DNA sequence: TGCGCCAGCAGCCAAGAACAGGGCAATCAGCCTCAGCATTTT. The rearrangement links TRBV4-3 to TRBJ1-5, with a weak D call TRBD1 (6 bases). Germline CDR1 reads LGHNA; CDR2 reads YSLEER. CDR3 length: 14 residues.

The rearrangement links TRBV5-6 to TRBJ1-6; 7 nucleotides line up with TRBD1. V lost 2 bases, J lost 5 bases, and 4 bases stayed unmatched. The CDR3 loop spans 15 amino acids. Germline CDR1 reads SGHDT; CDR2 reads YYEEEE. The CDR3 nucleotides read TGTGCCAGCAGCTTACTAGACAGGGATAATTCACCCCTCCACTTT. Its protein product is CASSLLDRDNSPLHF.

The chain recombines TRBV2 with TRBJ2-5; 12 bases map to TRBD2. Germline CDR1 SNHLY, CDR2 FYNNEI. This CDR3 is built from 16 residues. With V trimmed by 5 bases and J by 4 bases, 8 bases remained unmatched. CDR3 sequence reads: CASSTQLAGGSETQYF. The CDR3 region has the DNA TGTGCCAGCAGTACTCAACTAGCGGGAGGATCAGAGACCCAGTACTTC.

The chain links TRBV7-6 to TRBJ2-7; TRBD2 agrees at 9 bases. Germline lookup yields CDR1 SGHVS and CDR2 FNYEAQ. This CDR3 comprises 15 residues. V was pared by 5 bases and J by 3 bases, with 8 bases of the junction left unmatched. In DNA, the CDR3 is TGTGCCAGCAGCCCGTTGGGTAGCGGGGGCTACGAGCAGTACTTC. Translating gives CASSPLGSGGYEQYF.

The sample holds a few counts of this clone. The chain has TRBV13 and TRBJ2-5; D gene ambiguous. This CDR3 region has 11 residues. Germline CDR1 PRHDT, CDR2 FYEKMQ (reference sequence). With 6 bases removed from V and 4 bases from J, the gap between germline ends came to 6 bases. As DNA, the CDR3 is TGTGCCAGCAGAAAAGTAGAGACCCAGTACTTC. It translates to CASRKVETQYF.

The CDR3 region is CASSTSGTGNYGYTF. The CDR3 nucleotides are TGTGCCAGTAGTACTTCCGGGACAGGAAACTATGGCTACACCTTC. This rearrangement joins TRBV19 to TRBJ1-2; 8 positions match TRBD1. There are 15 residues in the CDR3. J was trimmed by 2 bases and V by 4 bases; bases with no gene match: 6. Germline values: CDR1 LNHDA, CDR2 SQIVND (reference sequence).

This sequence joins TRBV27 and TRBJ1-2, with a possible D match to TRBD1 (6 bases). Between the trimmed V and J ends, which lost 4 bases and 7 bases, there was a span of 19 bases. The CDR3 has 15 amino acids. Germline V gene sequence: CDR1 MNHEY, CDR2 SMNVEV (reference sequence). The CDR3 DNA sequence: TGTGCCAGCAGTTCATACAAACAGGGAAAGACTGGCTACACCTTC. Translated: CASSSYKQGKTGYTF.

The chain recombines TRBV25-1 with TRBJ1-3, with unresolved D. The CDR3 is made up of 15 amino acids. The V and J ends lost 1 base and 2 bases respectively, with 9 bases between them. The germline V gene has CDR1 MGHDK and CDR2 SYGVNS. Here the CDR3 DNA reads TGTGCCAGCAGTGAATTGGGAGAAGCTGGAAACACCATATATTTT. Translation: CASSELGEAGNTIYF.

A remark on this clone: The junction does not match germline at one end; this may be a read error. This CDR3 is also generated by other DNA sequences in the sample. The chain uses TRBV29-1 and TRBJ1-1; no clear D. This CDR3 has 12 residues. Germline V lookup: CDR1 SQVTM, CDR2 ANQGSEA. CDR3: CSVAPVNTEAFF. DNA of the CDR3: TGCAGCGTTGCACCGGTGAACACTGAAGCCTTCTTT.

This chain uses TRBV7-2 with TRBJ2-7; TRBD2 aligns across 8 bases. Germline values: CDR1 SGHTA, CDR2 FQGNSA. The V gene end was trimmed by 1 base and the J gene end by 5 bases; junction bases not matched to a gene: 7. The CDR3 is 15 residues long. The CDR3 reads CASSLGAGGGDEQYF. DNA of the CDR3: TGTGCCAGCAGCTTAGGGGCGGGAGGTGGGGACGAGCAGTACTTC. The whole variable domain, filled in from reference TRBV7-2 and TRBJ2-7, reads GAGVSQSPSNKVTEKGKDVELRCDPISGHTALYWYRQSLGQGLEFLIYFQGNSAPDKSGLPSDRFSAERTGGSVSTLTIQRTQQEDSAVYLCASSLGAGGGDEQYFGPGTRLTVT.

This clone was seen only once. The chain is built from TRBV2 and TRBJ2-1; 9 positions match TRBD1. The CDR3 covers 14 residues. CDR1 is SNHLY and CDR2 is FYNNEI in the germline V gene. Germline trimming cut 6 bases from V and 5 bases from J; bases unmatched to any gene: 5. The CDR3 loop is CASRGTGFNNEQFF. CDR3 in DNA: TGTGCCAGCAGGGGGACAGGGTTCAACAATGAGCAGTTCTTC.

There are a few counts of this clone. The chain has TRBV5-4 and TRBJ1-3; 8 bases match TRBD1. CDR1 SGHNT and CDR2 YYREEE come from the germline V gene (reference sequence). This CDR3 is built from 15 residues. J gave up 7 bases and V 0 bases, and 6 bases lay outside the gene matches. The CDR3 here is CASSLAGTGSNTIYF. The CDR3 bases are TGTGCCAGCAGCTTGGCGGGGACAGGATCCAACACCATATATTTT. The full variable domain, its missing parts supplied by reference TRBV5-4 and TRBJ1-3, is ETGVTQSPTHLIKTRGQQVTLRCSSQSGHNTVSWYQQALGQGPQFIFQYYREEENGRGNFPPRFSGLQFPNYSSELNVNALELDDSALYLCASSLAGTGSNTIYFGEGSWLTVV.

This clone was picked up many times. The chain uses TRBV19 and TRBJ1-2; D is perhaps TRBD1 (5 bases). V gave up 6 bases and J gave up 2 bases, with 13 bases separating them. The CDR3 runs to 14 residues. Germline V gene sequence: CDR1 LNHDA, CDR2 SQIVND (reference sequence). CDR3 nucleotides: TGTGCCAGTAGAGTGGTCGGGACCAACTATGGCTACACCTTC. Translated: CASRVVGTNYGYTF.

In this sample, this clone turned up many times. The chain recombines TRBV29-1 with TRBJ2-7; 8 bases are a match to TRBD1. The length of the CDR3 is 12 residues. CDR1 and CDR2 (germline): SQVTM, ANQGSEA. V trimming: 4 bases; J trimming: 6 bases; junction bases outside the gene matches: 5. This CDR3 is CSVGLTGAEQYF. The DNA for the CDR3 is TGCAGCGTTGGGTTGACAGGGGCCGAGCAGTACTTC.

V is TRBV19 and J is TRBJ2-7, with D maybe TRBD1 (6 bases). This CDR3 region has 12 residues. V shed 10 bases and J shed 3 bases, with 13 bases lying between them. Germline loops: CDR1 LNHDA, CDR2 SQIVND (reference sequence). CDR3: CATSDSIYEQYF. In DNA, the CDR3 is TGTGCCACTTCGGACAGCATCTACGAGCAGTACTTC.

The chain joins TRBV28 to TRBJ1-2; D is possibly TRBD1 (6 bases). The CDR3 sequence is 16 residues long. V was clipped by 2 bases and J by 5 bases, with 18 bases between them. CDR1 and CDR2 from the germline V gene are MDHEN and SYDVKM. For the CDR3, the DNA is TGTGCCAGCAGTTTACCGCAAGAGGGGGTTTTGTATGGCTACACCTTC. Amino acids: CASSLPQEGVLYGYTF.

The chain is built from TRBV28 and TRBJ1-2; 11 positions match TRBD1. This CDR3 is 15 amino acids long. The V segment lost 3 bases and the J segment 5 bases; nucleotides outside the gene matches: 5. CDR1 is MDHEN, CDR2 SYDVKM, per germline. The CDR3: CASSFRTGGRYGYTF. CDR3 DNA sequence: TGTGCCAGCAGTTTTCGGACAGGGGGCCGGTATGGCTACACCTTC.

The chain recombines TRBV28 with TRBJ2-2; D is possibly TRBD1 (5 bases). The CDR3 is 15 amino acids. With 4 bases removed from V and 2 bases from J, the gap between germline ends came to 11 bases. Germline CDR1 and CDR2: MDHEN and SYDVKM. CDR3 residues: CASSSTGDNTGELFF. The CDR3 region has the DNA TGTGCCAGCAGTTCTACAGGAGATAACACCGGGGAGCTGTTTTTT. Looking up the rest from reference TRBV28 and TRBJ2-2 gives the full variable domain: DVKVTQSSRYLVKRTGEKVFLECVQDMDHENMFWYRQDPGLGLRLIYFSYDVKMKEKGDIPEGYSVSREKKERFSLILESASTNQTSMYLCASSSTGDNTGELFFGEGSRLTVL.

This clone was recorded a few times. Here the CDR3 reads CASTPTGTSYEQYF. The CDR3 coding sequence is TGTGCCAGCACGCCGACAGGGACCTCCTACGAGCAGTACTTC. This sequence joins TRBV28 and TRBJ2-7, with TRBD1 matching 7 bases. Unmatched junction bases numbered 6, after V lost 7 bases and J lost 0 bases. Germline V gives CDR1 MDHEN, CDR2 SYDVKM. CDR3 length: 14 amino acids.

The chain joins TRBV7-9 to TRBJ2-7; 7 bases align to TRBD2. V lost 6 bases to trimming and J lost 0 bases; unmatched junction nucleotides: 5. CDR1 SEHNR and CDR2 FQNEAQ come from the germline V gene (reference sequence). The CDR3 runs to 14 residues. Written as DNA, the CDR3 is TGTGCCAGCAGTCCTAGCGGCTTCTCCTACGAGCAGTACTTC. Encoded protein: CASSPSGFSYEQYF.

The CDR3 reads CASSGGGAAYEQYF. DNA for the CDR3: TGTGCCAGCAGCGGGGGCGGGGCAGCCTACGAGCAGTACTTC. The gene calls are TRBV9 and TRBJ2-7; tentative D call: TRBD2 (6 bases). Trimming left V 3 bases short and J 2 bases short, with 12 bases between. The CDR3 loop spans 14 amino acids. Germline V CDR1 and CDR2: SGDLS, YYNGEE.